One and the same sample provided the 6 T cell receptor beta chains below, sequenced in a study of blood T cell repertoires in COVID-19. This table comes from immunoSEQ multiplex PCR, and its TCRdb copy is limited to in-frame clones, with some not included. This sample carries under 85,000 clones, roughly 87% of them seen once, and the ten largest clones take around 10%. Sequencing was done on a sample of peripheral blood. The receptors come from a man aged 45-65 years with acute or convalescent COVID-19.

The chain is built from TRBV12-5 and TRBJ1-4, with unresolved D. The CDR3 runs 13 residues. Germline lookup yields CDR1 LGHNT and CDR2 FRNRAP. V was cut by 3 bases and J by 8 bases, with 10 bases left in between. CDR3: CASGFGGGEKLFF. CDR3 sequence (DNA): TGTGCTAGTGGTTTCGGTGGCGGGGAAAAACTGTTTTTT. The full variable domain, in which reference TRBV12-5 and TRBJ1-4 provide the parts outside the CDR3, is DARVTQTPRHKVTEMGQEVTMRCQPILGHNTVFWYRQTMMQGLELLAYFRNRAPLDDSGMPKDRFSAEMPDATLATLKIQPSEPRDSAVYFCASGFGGGEKLFFGSGTQLSVL.

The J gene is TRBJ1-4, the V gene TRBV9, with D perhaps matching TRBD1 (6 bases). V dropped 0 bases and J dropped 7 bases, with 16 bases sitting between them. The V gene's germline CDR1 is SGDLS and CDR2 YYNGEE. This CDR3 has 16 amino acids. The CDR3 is CASSVAGQLGAEKLFF. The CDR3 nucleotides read TGTGCCAGCAGCGTAGCTGGACAGCTAGGAGCTGAAAAACTGTTTTTT.

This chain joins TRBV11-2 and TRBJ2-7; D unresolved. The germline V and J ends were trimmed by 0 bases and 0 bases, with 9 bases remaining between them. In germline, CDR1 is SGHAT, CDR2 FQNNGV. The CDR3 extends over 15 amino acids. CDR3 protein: CASSLERVSSYEQYF. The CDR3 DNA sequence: TGTGCCAGCAGCTTAGAACGGGTGAGCTCCTACGAGCAGTACTTC. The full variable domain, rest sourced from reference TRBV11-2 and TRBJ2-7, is EAGVAQSPRYKIIEKRQSVAFWCNPISGHATLYWYQQILGQGPKLLIQFQNNGVVDDSQLPKDRFSAERLKGVDSTLKIQPAKLEDSAVYLCASSLERVSSYEQYFGPGTRLTVT.

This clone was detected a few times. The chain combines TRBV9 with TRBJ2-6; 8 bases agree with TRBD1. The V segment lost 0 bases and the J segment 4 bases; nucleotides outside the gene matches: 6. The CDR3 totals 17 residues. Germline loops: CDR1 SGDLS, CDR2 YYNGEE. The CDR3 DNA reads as TGTGCCAGCAGCGTAGCCAGGGGGCGGACGGGGGCCAACGTCCTGACTTTC. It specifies CASSVARGRTGANVLTF.

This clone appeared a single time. DNA for the CDR3: TGTGCCAGTAGTTTAACAGGGAACTTCGAACTAGATAATTCACCCCTCCACTTT. As protein: CASSLTGNFELDNSPLHF. The chain uses TRBV19 and TRBJ1-6, with D tentatively TRBD1 (6 bases). V was trimmed by 5 bases and J by 5 bases, leaving 22 bases between them. CDR3 size: 18 residues. CDR1 is LNHDA, CDR2 SQIVND, per germline (reference sequence).

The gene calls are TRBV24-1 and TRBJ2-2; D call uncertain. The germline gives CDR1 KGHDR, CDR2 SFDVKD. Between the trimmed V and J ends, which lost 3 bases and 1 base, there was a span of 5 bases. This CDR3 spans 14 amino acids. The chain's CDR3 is CATSDPQNTGELFF. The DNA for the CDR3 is TGTGCCACCAGTGATCCACAGAACACCGGGGAGCTGTTTTTT.